Listed below are T cell receptor beta chains from one sample, sequenced in a study of technical replicates of blood from several donors. Assay used: immunoSEQ multiplex PCR; TCRdb lists only in-frame clones, some missing. The data hold more than 70,000 clones, with roughly 96% observed a single time. Sequences were obtained from T cells isolated from PBMCs. The receptors here all came from a human donor in good health. CDR3s include the opening cysteine and the closing phenylalanine or tryptophan. Each record gives: D gene, CDR3 length, J gene, V gene, CDR3 protein, CDR3 DNA. D genes are given only for firm matches.

D: TRBD1; length: 16; J: TRBJ1-2; V: TRBV27; CDR3: CASSGQGGPSNYGYTF; DNA: TGTGCCAGCAGTGGACAGGGGGGACCCTCTAACTATGGCTACACCTTC
D: TRBD1; length: 19; J: TRBJ2-7; V: TRBV11-2; CDR3: CASSLVRARDSAAVRRQYF; DNA: TGTGCCAGCAGCTTAGTCCGGGCTAGGGACAGTGCAGCGGTACGTAGGCAGTACTTC
D: .; length: 14; J: TRBJ1-3; V: TRBV11-3; CDR3: CASSFSGSGNTIYF; DNA: TGTGCCAGCAGCTTTTCCGGCTCTGGAAACACCATATATTTT
D: TRBD1; length: 13; J: TRBJ2-7; V: TRBV5-1; CDR3: CASSFTGTGEQYF; DNA: TGCGCCAGCAGCTTTACGGGGACAGGCGAGCAGTACTTC
D: .; length: 17; J: TRBJ1-6; V: TRBV27; CDR3: CASSLSGGPPPNSPLHF; DNA: TGTGCCAGCAGTTTATCGGGAGGACCCCCTCCTAATTCACCCCTCCACTTT
D: TRBD1; length: 15; J: TRBJ1-1; V: TRBV4-1; CDR3: CASSPDPSQGSLTFF; DNA: TGCGCCAGCAGCCCAGACCCCTCACAGGGGTCGTTGACTTTCTTT
D: TRBD2; length: 13; J: TRBJ2-1; V: TRBV7-6; CDR3: CASSRGSSNEQFF; DNA: TGTGCCAGCAGCCGCGGGAGTAGTAATGAGCAGTTCTTC
D: .; length: 14; J: TRBJ1-1; V: TRBV2; CDR3: CASSVGGANTEAFF; DNA: TGTGCCAGCAGTGTAGGAGGGGCGAACACTGAAGCTTTCTTT
D: .; length: 18; J: TRBJ1-6; V: TRBV6-1; CDR3: CASSEWLGGRSYNSPLHF; DNA: TGTGCCAGCAGTGAATGGTTGGGGGGGCGCTCCTATAATTCACCCCTCCACTTT
D: .; length: 16; J: TRBJ2-7; V: TRBV19; CDR3: CASSIDRGHGVKEQYF; DNA: TGTGCCAGTAGTATAGATCGGGGACACGGCGTCAAGGAGCAGTACTTC
D: .; length: 12; J: TRBJ2-5; V: TRBV9; CDR3: CASSVEGETQYF; DNA: TGTGCCAGCAGCGTAGAGGGGGAGACCCAGTACTTC
D: .; length: 13; J: TRBJ1-2; V: TRBV2; CDR3: CASSQSQIYGYTF; DNA: TGTGCCAGCAGTCAGTCACAGATCTATGGCTACACCTTC
D: TRBD1; length: 16; J: TRBJ1-2; V: TRBV4-2; CDR3: CASSSEPGGRGYGYTF; DNA: TGTGCCAGCAGCTCTGAGCCAGGGGGTCGTGGCTATGGCTACACCTTC
D: .; length: 13; J: TRBJ2-2; V: TRBV6-4; CDR3: CASKDRDTGELFF; DNA: TGTGCCAGCAAGGACAGAGACACCGGGGAGCTGTTTTTT
D: TRBD1; length: 16; J: TRBJ1-1; V: TRBV7-8; CDR3: CASSLVSGTGGSEAFF; DNA: TGTGCCAGCAGCTTAGTTTCCGGGACAGGGGGTTCGGAAGCTTTCTTT
D: TRBD1; length: 16; J: TRBJ1-6; V: TRBV11-3; CDR3: CASSLGGQVANSPLHF; DNA: TGTGCCAGCAGCTTAGGAGGACAGGTCGCAAATTCACCCCTCCACTTT
D: TRBD1; length: 19; J: TRBJ2-7; V: TRBV11-2; CDR3: CASSFPTQTPGQGTYEQYF; DNA: TGTGCCAGCAGCTTCCCAACCCAGACACCGGGACAGGGGACCTACGAGCAGTACTTC
D: .; length: 15; J: TRBJ1-2; V: TRBV6-5; CDR3: CASRMTRDTNYGYTF; DNA: TGTGCCAGCAGGATGACACGAGACACTAACTATGGCTACACCTTC
D: TRBD1; length: 14; J: TRBJ1-4; V: TRBV10-1; CDR3: CASSGTGDREKLFF; DNA: TGCGCCAGCAGTGGGACAGGGGATCGCGAAAAACTGTTTTTT
D: .; length: 14; J: TRBJ1-2; V: TRBV30; CDR3: CAWSVGGSHHGYTF; DNA: TGTGCCTGGAGTGTAGGGGGATCCCATCATGGCTACACCTTC
D: TRBD2; length: 13; J: TRBJ2-4; V: TRBV19; CDR3: CASSAGVKNIQYF; DNA: TGTGCCAGTAGCGCGGGAGTCAAAAACATTCAGTACTTC
D: .; length: 15; J: TRBJ2-7; V: TRBV2; CDR3: CASRHRAGARYEQYF; DNA: TGTGCCAGCAGGCATCGGGCTGGGGCTCGATACGAGCAGTACTTC
D: TRBD1; length: 14; J: TRBJ2-1; V: TRBV4-2; CDR3: CASSTLDRGNEQFF; DNA: TGTGCCAGCAGCACCCTGGACAGGGGGAATGAGCAGTTCTTC
D: TRBD1; length: 15; J: TRBJ2-3; V: TRBV6-6; CDR3: CASGVSRQGTDTQYF; DNA: TGTGCCAGCGGGGTCTCTAGACAGGGAACAGATACGCAGTATTTT
D: .; length: 13; J: TRBJ2-5; V: TRBV6-1; CDR3: CASSVLIRETQYF; DNA: TGTGCCAGCAGTGTACTAATTCGAGAGACCCAGTACTTC
D: .; length: 14; J: TRBJ1-2; V: TRBV25-1; CDR3: CASSEYSPGGGYTF; DNA: TGTGCCAGCAGTGAATATAGCCCGGGGGGTGGCTACACCTTC
D: TRBD1; length: 13; J: TRBJ1-2; V: TRBV6-1; CDR3: CASTDRTNYGYTF; DNA: TGTGCCAGCACGGACAGGACTAACTATGGCTACACCTTC
D: TRBD2; length: 18; J: TRBJ2-7; V: TRBV27; CDR3: CASSLRGLAGGTQGEQYF; DNA: TGTGCCAGCAGTTTACGGGGACTAGCGGGAGGTACCCAGGGAGAGCAGTACTTC
D: .; length: 11; J: TRBJ2-2; V: TRBV6-1; CDR3: CASDWAGELFF; DNA: TGTGCCAGCGACTGGGCCGGGGAGCTGTTTTTT
D: TRBD2; length: 18; J: TRBJ2-3; V: TRBV10-3; CDR3: CAISESGTSGENTDTQYF; DNA: TGTGCCATCAGTGAGTCGGGGACTAGCGGGGAGAACACAGATACGCAGTATTTT
D: TRBD1; length: 19; J: TRBJ2-1; V: TRBV10-2; CDR3: CASSDTGQGALRPYNEQFF; DNA: TGCGCCAGCAGTGACACGGGACAGGGAGCGTTAAGGCCCTACAATGAGCAGTTCTTC